This T cell receptor beta chain was observed in a study of blood T cell repertoires in COVID-19. In the original analysis: The authors estimated nucleated cell counts from reference gene primer amplification. This table comes from immunoSEQ multiplex PCR, and its TCRdb copy is limited to in-frame clones, with some not included. Clonal size and the V and J genes are those of that table, whereas D and trimming came from the DNA. The table records over 70,000 clones, more than 80% of them present only once. The CDR3 totals 15 residues. Trimming took 2 bases from V and 4 from J; bases not matched to a gene: 4. CDR1 and CDR2 from the germline V gene are SGHTA and FQGNSA. This clone was seen a few times.

This TCR derives from a woman aged 80 or over with acute or convalescent COVID-19. The material sequenced was peripheral blood. The chain links TRBV7-2 to TRBJ2-2; TRBD1 matches 7 bases. As DNA, the CDR3 is TGTGCCAGCAGCTTAAACAGGGGCGGCACCGGGGAGCTGTTTTTT. It codes for CASSLNRGGTGELFF. Full variable domain (remainder filled in from reference TRBV7-2 and TRBJ2-2): GAGVSQSPSNKVTEKGKDVELRCDPISGHTALYWYRQSLGQGLEFLIYFQGNSAPDKSGLPSDRFSAERTGGSVSTLTIQRTQQEDSAVYLCASSLNRGGTGELFFGEGSRLTVL.